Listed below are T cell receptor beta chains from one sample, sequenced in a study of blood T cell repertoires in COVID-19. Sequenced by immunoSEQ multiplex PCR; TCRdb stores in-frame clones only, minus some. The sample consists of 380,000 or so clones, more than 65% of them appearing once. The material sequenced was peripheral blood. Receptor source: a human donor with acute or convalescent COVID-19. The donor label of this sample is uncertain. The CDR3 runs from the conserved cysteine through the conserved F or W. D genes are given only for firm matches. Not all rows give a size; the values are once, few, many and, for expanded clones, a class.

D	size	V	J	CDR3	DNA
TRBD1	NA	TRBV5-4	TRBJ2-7	CASNSFPPGQPYEQYF	TGTGCCAGCAACTCCTTTCCCCCGGGACAGCCCTACGAGCAGTACTTC
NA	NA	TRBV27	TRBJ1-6	CASSLYRAGSPLHF	TGTGCCAGCAGTTTATACAGGGCCGGTTCACCCCTCCACTTT
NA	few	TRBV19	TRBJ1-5	CASSYFGSGNQPQHF	TGTGCCAGTTCTTATTTCGGTTCTGGCAATCAGCCCCAGCATTTT
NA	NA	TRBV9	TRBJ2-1	CASSITSYSEQFF	TGTGCCAGCAGCATAACTAGCTATAGTGAGCAGTTCTTC
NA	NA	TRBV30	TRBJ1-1	CAWSEGVETEAFF	TGTGCCTGGAGTGAAGGGGTCGAGACTGAAGCTTTCTTT
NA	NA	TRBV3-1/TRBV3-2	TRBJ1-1	CASSQARGNTEAFF	TGTGCCAGCAGCCAAGCTCGCGGAAACACTGAAGCTTTCTTT
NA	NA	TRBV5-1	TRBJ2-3	CASSLGSGTSTDTQYF	TGCGCCAGCAGCTTGGGTTCCGGGACATCTACAGATACGCAGTATTTT
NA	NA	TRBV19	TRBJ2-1	CASRNSGLYNEQFF	TGTGCCAGTAGGAATAGCGGACTCTACAATGAGCAGTTCTTC
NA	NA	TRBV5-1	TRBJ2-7	CASSLVALESGEQYF	TGCGCCAGCAGCTTGGTTGCCCTAGAGTCTGGCGAGCAGTACTTC
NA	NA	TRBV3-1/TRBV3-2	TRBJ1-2	CASSQDQGRVGYGYTF	TGTGCCAGCAGCCAAGATCAAGGCAGGGTAGGCTATGGCTACACCTTC
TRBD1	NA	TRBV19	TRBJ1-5	CASSGTGINQPQHF	TGTGCCAGTAGTGGGACAGGGATCAATCAGCCCCAGCATTTT
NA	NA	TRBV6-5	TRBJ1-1	CASIRVSNTEAFF	TGTGCCAGCATCAGGGTATCTAACACTGAAGCTTTCTTT
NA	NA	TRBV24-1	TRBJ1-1	CATSDSQGRGTEAFF	TGTGCCACCAGTGATTCACAGGGACGAGGCACTGAAGCTTTCTTT
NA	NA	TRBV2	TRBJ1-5	CASSELRGNQPQHF	TGTGCCAGCAGTGAGTTGAGGGGCAATCAGCCCCAGCATTTT
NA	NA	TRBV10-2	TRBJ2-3	CASSEYSLSTDTQYF	TGCGCCAGCAGTGAGTACAGCTTGAGCACAGATACGCAGTATTTT
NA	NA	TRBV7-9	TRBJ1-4	CASSLWIREYNEKLFF	TGTGCCAGCAGCCTATGGATCAGGGAATATAATGAAAAACTGTTTTTT
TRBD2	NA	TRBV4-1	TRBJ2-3	CASLPRGGVRSDTQYF	TGCGCCAGCCTCCCTCGGGGGGGAGTAAGGTCAGATACGCAGTATTTT
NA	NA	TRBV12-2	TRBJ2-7	CASRFVYEQYF	TGTGCAAGTCGCTTCGTCTACGAGCAGTACTTC
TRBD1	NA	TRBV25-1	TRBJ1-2	CASSGRRDREIDYGYTF	TGTGCCAGCAGTGGTCGCCGGGACAGGGAAATTGACTATGGCTACACCTTC
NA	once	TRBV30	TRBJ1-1	CAWSYRTANTEAFF	TGTGCCTGGAGTTACAGGACGGCGAACACTGAAGCTTTCTTT
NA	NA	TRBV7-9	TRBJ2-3	CASSPAQKTAADTQYF	TGTGCCAGCAGCCCGGCGCAAAAGACAGCTGCAGATACGCAGTATTTT
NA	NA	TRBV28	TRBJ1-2	CASSLGGYGYTF	TGTGCCAGCAGTTTAGGCGGTTACGGCTACACCTTC
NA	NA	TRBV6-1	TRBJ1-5	CASSDSGSGNQPQHF	TGTGCCAGCAGTGATTCAGGGTCGGGCAATCAGCCCCAGCATTTT
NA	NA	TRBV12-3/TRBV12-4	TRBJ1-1	CAGSRTGEAFF	TGTGCCGGCAGCAGGACGGGGGAAGCTTTCTTT
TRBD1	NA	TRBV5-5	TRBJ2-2	CASSQIPGQGTGELFF	TGTGCCAGCAGCCAGATTCCGGGACAGGGGACCGGGGAGCTGTTTTTT
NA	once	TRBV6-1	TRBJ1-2	CASSHQVVYGYTF	TGTGCCAGCAGTCACCAGGTGGTCTATGGCTACACCTTC
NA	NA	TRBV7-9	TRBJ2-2	CASSLERDTGELFF	TGTGCCAGCAGCTTAGAACGGGACACCGGGGAGCTGTTTTTT
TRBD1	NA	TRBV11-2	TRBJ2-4	CASSSDRGFNIQYF	TGTGCCAGCAGCAGTGACAGGGGATTTAACATTCAGTACTTC
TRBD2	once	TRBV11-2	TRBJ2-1	CASSLLAGVSNEQFF	TGTGCCAGCAGCTTACTAGCGGGAGTCAGCAATGAGCAGTTCTTC
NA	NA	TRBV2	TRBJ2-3	CASTLGVAATDTQYF	TGTGCCAGCACCCTAGGCGTGGCTGCCACAGATACGCAGTATTTT
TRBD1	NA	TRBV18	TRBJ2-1	CASSDRGEYNEQFF	TGTGCCAGCTCCGACAGGGGGGAATACAATGAGCAGTTCTTC
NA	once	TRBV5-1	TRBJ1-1	CASTQPGTPDAFF	TGCGCCAGCACCCAACCCGGGACACCCGACGCTTTCTTT
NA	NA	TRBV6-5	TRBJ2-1	CASSYSRYNEQFF	TGTGCCAGCAGTTACTCTCGGTACAATGAGCAGTTCTTC
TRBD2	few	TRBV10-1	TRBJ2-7	CASTALSGRSHEQYF	TGCGCCAGTACCGCATTAAGCGGGAGGTCGCACGAGCAGTACTTC
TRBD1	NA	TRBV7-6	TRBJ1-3	CASSSYTGGMGSGNTIYF	TGTGCCAGCAGCTCCTATACAGGGGGCATGGGGTCTGGAAACACCATATATTTT
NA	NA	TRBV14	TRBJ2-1	CASSRNSRYNEQFF	TGTGCCAGCAGCCGCAATTCCAGATACAATGAGCAGTTCTTC
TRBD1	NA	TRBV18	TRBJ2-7	CASSRLDRVEQYF	TGTGCCAGCTCACGTCTCGACAGGGTCGAGCAGTACTTC
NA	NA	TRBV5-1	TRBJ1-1	CASRNDLASSTEAFF	TGCGCCAGCAGAAATGACCTTGCCTCTAGCACTGAAGCTTTCTTT
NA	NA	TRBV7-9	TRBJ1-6	CASSFGQDYSPLHF	TGTGCCAGCAGCTTTGGTCAGGATTATTCACCCCTCCACTTT
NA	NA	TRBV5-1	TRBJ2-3	CASSLVVGHTDTQYF	TGCGCCAGCAGCTTAGTAGTGGGCCACACAGATACGCAGTATTTT